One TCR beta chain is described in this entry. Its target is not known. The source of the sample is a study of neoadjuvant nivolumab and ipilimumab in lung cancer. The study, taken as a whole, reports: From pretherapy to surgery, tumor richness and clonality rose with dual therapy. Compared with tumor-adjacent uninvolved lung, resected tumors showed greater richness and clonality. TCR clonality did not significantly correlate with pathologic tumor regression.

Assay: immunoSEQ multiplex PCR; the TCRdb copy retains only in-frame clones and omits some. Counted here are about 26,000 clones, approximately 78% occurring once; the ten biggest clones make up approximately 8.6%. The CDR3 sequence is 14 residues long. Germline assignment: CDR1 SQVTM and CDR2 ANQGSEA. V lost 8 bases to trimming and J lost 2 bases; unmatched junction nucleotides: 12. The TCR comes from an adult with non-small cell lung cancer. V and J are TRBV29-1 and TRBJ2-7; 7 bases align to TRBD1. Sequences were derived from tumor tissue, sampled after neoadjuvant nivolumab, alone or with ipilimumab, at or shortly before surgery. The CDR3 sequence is CSSKTGANPYEQYF. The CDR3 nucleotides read TGCAGCTCCAAAACAGGGGCGAATCCCTACGAGCAGTACTTC.